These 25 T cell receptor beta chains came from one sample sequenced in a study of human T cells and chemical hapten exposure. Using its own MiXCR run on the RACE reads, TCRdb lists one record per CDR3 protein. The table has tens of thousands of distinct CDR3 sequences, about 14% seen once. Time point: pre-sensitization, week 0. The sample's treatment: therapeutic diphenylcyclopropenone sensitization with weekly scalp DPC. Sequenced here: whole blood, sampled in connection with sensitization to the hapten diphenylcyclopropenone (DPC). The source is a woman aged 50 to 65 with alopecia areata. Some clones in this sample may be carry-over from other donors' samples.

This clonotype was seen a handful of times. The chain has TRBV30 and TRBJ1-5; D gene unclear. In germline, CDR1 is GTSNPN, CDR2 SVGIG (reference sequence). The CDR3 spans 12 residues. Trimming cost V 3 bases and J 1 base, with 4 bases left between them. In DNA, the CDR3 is TGTGCCTGGAGCGGGAGCAATCAGCCCCAGCATTTT. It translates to CAWSGSNQPQHF.

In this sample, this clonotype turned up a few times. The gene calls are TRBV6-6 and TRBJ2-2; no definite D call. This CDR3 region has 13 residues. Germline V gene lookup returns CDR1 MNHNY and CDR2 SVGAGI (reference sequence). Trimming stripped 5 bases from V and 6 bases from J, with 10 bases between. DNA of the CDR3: TGTGCCAGCAGTCTGGATTTAGCCGGGGAGCTGTTTTTT. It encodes CASSLDLAGELFF.

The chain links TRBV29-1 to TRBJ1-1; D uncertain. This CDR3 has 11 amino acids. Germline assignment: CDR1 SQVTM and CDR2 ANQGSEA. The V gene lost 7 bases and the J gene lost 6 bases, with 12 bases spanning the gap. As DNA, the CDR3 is TGCAGCGCGTCCTTAGGAGCTGAAGCTTTCTTT. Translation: CSASLGAEAFF.

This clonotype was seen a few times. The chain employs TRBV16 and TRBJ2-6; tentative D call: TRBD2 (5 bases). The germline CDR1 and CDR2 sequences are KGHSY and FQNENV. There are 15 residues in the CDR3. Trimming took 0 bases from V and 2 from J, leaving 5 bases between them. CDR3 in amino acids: CASSQSRAGANVLTF. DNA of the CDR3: TGTGCCAGCAGCCAATCGAGGGCTGGGGCCAACGTCCTGACTTTC. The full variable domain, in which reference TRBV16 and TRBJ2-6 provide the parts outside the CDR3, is GEEVAQTPKHLVRGEGQKAKLYCAPIKGHSYVFWYQQVLKNEFKFLISFQNENVFDETGMPKERFSAKCLPNSPCSLEIQATKLEDSAVYFCASSQSRAGANVLTFGAGSRLTVL.

The CDR3 DNA sequence: TGTGCCACCAGTGGCAGGAACCAAGAGACCCAGTACTTC. The encoded protein is CATSGRNQETQYF. This chain links TRBV24-1 with TRBJ2-5; D call uncertain. The CDR3 loop spans 13 amino acids. Germline V lookup: CDR1 KGHDR, CDR2 SFDVKD. The V end was cut by 5 bases, the J end by 0 bases, with 6 bases between.

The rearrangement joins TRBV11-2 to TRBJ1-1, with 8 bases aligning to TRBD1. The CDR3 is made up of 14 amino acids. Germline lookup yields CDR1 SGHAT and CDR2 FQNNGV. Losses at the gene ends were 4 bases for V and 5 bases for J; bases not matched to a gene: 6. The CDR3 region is CASSSDRVRTEAFF. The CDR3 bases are TGTGCCAGCAGCTCGGACAGGGTACGGACTGAAGCTTTCTTT.

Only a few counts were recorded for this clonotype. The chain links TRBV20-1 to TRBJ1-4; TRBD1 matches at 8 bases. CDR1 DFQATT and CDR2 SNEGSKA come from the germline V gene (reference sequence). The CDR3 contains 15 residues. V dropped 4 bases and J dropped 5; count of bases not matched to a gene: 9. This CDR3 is CSATRDRSGNEKLFF. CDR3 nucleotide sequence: TGCAGTGCTACCAGGGACAGGTCGGGGAATGAAAAACTGTTTTTT.

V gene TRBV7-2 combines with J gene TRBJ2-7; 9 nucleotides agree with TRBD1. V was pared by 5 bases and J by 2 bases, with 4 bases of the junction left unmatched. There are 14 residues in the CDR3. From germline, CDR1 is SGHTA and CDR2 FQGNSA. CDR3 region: CASSATGGPYEQYF. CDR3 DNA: TGTGCCAGCAGCGCTACAGGGGGCCCCTACGAGCAGTACTTC.

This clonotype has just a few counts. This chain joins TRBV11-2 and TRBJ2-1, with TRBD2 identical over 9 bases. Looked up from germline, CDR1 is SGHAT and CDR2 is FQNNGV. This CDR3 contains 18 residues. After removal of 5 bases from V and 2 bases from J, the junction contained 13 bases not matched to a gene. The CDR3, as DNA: TGTGCCAGCAGCCAAGGACTAGCGCCGAGGAACGCCTACAATGAGCAGTTCTTC. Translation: CASSQGLAPRNAYNEQFF.

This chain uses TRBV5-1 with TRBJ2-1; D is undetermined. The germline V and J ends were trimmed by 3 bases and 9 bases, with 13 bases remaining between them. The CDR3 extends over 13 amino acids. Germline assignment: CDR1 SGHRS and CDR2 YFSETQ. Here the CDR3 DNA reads TGCGCCAGCAGCTGGGAAGACTTGAGTGAGCAGTTCTTC. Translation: CASSWEDLSEQFF. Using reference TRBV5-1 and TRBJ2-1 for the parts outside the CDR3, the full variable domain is KAGVTQTPRYLIKTRGQQVTLSCSPISGHRSVSWYQQTPGQGLQFLFEYFSETQRNKGNFPGRFSGRQFSNSRSEMNVSTLELGDSALYLCASSWEDLSEQFFGPGTRLTVL.

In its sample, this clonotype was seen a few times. The DNA of the CDR3 is TGCAGTGGGATTTTTAACTATGGCTACACCTTC. Its protein is CSGIFNYGYTF. The gene calls are TRBV20-1 and TRBJ1-2; D remains unclear. The CDR3 extends over 11 amino acids. V dropped 7 bases and J dropped 1 base, with 7 bases sitting between them. CDR1 and CDR2 (germline): DFQATT, SNEGSKA (reference sequence).

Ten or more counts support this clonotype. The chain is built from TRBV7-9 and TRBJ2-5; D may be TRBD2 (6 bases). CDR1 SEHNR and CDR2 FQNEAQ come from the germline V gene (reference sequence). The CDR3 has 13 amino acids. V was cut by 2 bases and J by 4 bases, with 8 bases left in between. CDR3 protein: CASSLMGGETQYF. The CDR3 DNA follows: TGTGCCAGCAGCTTAATGGGGGGAGAGACCCAGTACTTC.

The CDR3: CASSLRNIRGFLGSGANVLTF. The CDR3, as DNA: TGTGCCAGCAGTTTAAGGAACATCAGGGGATTTCTTGGCTCTGGGGCCAACGTCCTGACTTTC. This chain joins TRBV28 and TRBJ2-6, with D perhaps matching TRBD1 (6 bases). The CDR3 is made up of 21 amino acids. Trimming took off 2 bases at V and 0 bases at J, with 23 bases between the two ends. The V gene's germline CDR1 is MDHEN and CDR2 SYDVKM. Full variable domain (rest looked up from reference TRBV28 and TRBJ2-6): DVKVTQSSRYLVKRTGEKVFLECVQDMDHENMFWYRQDPGLGLRLIYFSYDVKMKEKGDIPEGYSVSREKKERFSLILESASTNQTSMYLCASSLRNIRGFLGSGANVLTFGAGSRLTVL.

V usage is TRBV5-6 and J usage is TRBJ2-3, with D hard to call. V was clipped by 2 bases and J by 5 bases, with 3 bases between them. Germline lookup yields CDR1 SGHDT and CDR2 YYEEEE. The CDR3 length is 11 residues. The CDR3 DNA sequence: TGTGCCAGCAGCTTCGGAGATACGCAGTATTTT. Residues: CASSFGDTQYF.

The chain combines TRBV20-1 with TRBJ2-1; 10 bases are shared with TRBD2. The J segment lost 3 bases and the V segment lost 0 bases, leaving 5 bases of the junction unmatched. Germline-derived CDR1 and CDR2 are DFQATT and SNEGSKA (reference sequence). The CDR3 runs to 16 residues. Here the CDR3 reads CSARDRLAGVYNEQFF. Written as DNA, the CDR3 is TGCAGTGCTAGAGATAGGCTAGCGGGAGTCTACAATGAGCAGTTCTTC.

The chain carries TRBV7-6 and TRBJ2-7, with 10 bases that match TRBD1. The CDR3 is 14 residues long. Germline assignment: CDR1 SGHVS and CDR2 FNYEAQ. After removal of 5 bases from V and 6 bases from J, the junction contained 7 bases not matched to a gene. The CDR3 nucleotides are TGTGCCAGCAGCCCAACCGGGACAGGGGTCGAGCAGTACTTC. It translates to CASSPTGTGVEQYF.

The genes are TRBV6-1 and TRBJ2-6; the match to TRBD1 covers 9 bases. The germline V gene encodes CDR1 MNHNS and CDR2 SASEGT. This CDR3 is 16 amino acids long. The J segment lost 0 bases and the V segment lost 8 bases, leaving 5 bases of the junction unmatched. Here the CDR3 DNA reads TGTGCCAGCCGGGACAGGGTTAGCTCTGGGGCCAACGTCCTGACTTTC. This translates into CASRDRVSSGANVLTF.

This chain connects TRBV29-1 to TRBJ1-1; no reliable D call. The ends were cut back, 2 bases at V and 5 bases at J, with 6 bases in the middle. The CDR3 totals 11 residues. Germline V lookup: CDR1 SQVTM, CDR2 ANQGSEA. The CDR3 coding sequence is TGCAGCGTTGAAACGAGAACTGAAGCTTTCTTT. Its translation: CSVETRTEAFF.

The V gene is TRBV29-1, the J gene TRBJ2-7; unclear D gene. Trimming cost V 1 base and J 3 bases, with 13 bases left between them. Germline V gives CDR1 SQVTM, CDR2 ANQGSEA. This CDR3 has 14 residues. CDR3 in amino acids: CSVEGQAPHYEQYF. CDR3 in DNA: TGCAGCGTTGAAGGGCAGGCCCCCCACTACGAGCAGTACTTC.

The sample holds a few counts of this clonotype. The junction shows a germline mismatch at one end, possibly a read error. This CDR3 is CASSVETDGIF. Here the CDR3 DNA reads TGTGCCAGCAGTGTCGAGACCGACGGTATCTTT. The chain combines TRBV2 with TRBJ1-1; D is uncertain. The CDR3 loop spans 11 amino acids. Germline V CDR1 and CDR2: SNHLY, FYNNEI. The entire variable domain, with the rest obtained from reference TRBV2 and TRBJ1-1, is as follows: EPEVTQTPSHQVTQMGQEVILRCVPISNHLYFYWYRQILGQKVEFLVSFYNNEISEKSEIFDDQFSVERPDGSNFTLKIRSTKLEDSAMYFCASSVETDGIFGQGTRLTVV.

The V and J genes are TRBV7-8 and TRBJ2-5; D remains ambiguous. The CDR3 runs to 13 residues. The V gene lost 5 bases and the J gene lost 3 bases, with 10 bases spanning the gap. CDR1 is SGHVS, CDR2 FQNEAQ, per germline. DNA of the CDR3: TGTGCCAGCAGCCGGACGACAAAAGAGACCCAGTACTTC. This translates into CASSRTTKETQYF.

This CDR3 reads CASSKDVGRRETQYF. The CDR3 coding sequence is TGTGCCAGCAGCAAAGATGTCGGGAGACGAGAGACCCAGTACTTC. The chain couples TRBV9 to TRBJ2-5, with D possibly TRBD2 on 6 matching bases. Germline CDR1 SGDLS, CDR2 YYNGEE. The CDR3 totals 15 residues. The V end was cut by 4 bases, the J end by 4 bases, with 17 bases between. The whole variable domain, filled in from reference TRBV9 and TRBJ2-5, reads DSGVTQTPKHLITATGQRVTLRCSPRSGDLSVYWYQQSLDQGLQFLIQYYNGEERAKGNILERFSAQQFPDLHSELNLSSLELGDSALYFCASSKDVGRRETQYFGPGTRLLVL.

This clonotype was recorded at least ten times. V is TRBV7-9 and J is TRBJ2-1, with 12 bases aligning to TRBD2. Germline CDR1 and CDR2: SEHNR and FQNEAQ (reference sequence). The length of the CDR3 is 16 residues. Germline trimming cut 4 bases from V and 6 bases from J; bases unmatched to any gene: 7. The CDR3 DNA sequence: TGTGCCAGCAGCTCCGGACTAGCGGGGTGGCGCAATGAGCAGTTCTTC. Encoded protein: CASSSGLAGWRNEQFF.

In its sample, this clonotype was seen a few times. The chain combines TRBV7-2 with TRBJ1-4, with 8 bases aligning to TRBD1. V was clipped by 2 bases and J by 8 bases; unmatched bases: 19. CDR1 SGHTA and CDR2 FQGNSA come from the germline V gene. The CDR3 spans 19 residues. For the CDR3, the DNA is TGTGCCAGCAGCTTAAACCCCGGGGGACAGGCGACGAGTGACGAAAAACTGTTTTTT. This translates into CASSLNPGGQATSDEKLFF.

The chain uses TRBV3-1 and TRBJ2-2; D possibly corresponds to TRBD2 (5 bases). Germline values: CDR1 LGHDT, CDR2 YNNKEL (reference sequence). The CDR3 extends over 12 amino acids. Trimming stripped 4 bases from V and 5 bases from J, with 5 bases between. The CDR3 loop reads CASSRGTGELFF. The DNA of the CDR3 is TGTGCCAGCAGCCGAGGGACCGGGGAGCTGTTTTTT.